This is a list of T cell receptor beta chains from one sample in a study of blood T cells in healthy people across ages. Each CDR3 protein gets one entry after TCRdb re-called the 5' RACE reads with MiXCR. This repertoire shows around 500,000 distinct CDR3 sequences, around half found once; its top ten account for roughly 24%. Sequencing was done on a sample of blood. The source of these receptors is a man aged 80 or over in good health. CDR3s include the opening cysteine and the closing phenylalanine or tryptophan. The D gene is left open where the match is weak. Clone sizes are given selectively: once, few, many, or a class where the clone is expanded.

d_gene	abundance	j_gene	v_gene	CDR3nt	CDR3aa
TRBD2	.	TRBJ2-7	TRBV4-1	TGCGCCAGCAGCCAAACTAGCGGGACTTCCTACGAGCAGTACTTC	CASSQTSGTSYEQYF
.	.	TRBJ2-3	TRBV11-2	TGTGCCAGCAGCTCGCTACTTTCTCGGGGGGCTCCCACAGATACGCAGTATTTT	CASSSLLSRGAPTDTQYF
TRBD1	.	TRBJ2-5	TRBV24-1	TGTGCCACGGCGGGGGACAGGGGGCGAGGTGACCAAGAGACCCAGTACTTC	CATAGDRGRGDQETQYF
.	.	TRBJ1-4	TRBV9	TGTGCCAGCAGCGTAGGTTCCCCGCCGGAAAAACTGTTTTTT	CASSVGSPPEKLFF
.	.	TRBJ2-5	TRBV20-1	TGCAGTGCCACCATGGGTGGGGGCCGGGAGACCCAGTACTTC	CSATMGGGRETQYF
.	.	TRBJ2-3	TRBV7-9	TGTGCCAGCAGCTTACCCTTGGGGGGCAGCACAGATACGCAGTATTTT	CASSLPLGGSTDTQYF
TRBD2	.	TRBJ2-3	TRBV4-2	TGTGCCAGCAGCTTCTTAAACCTAGCGGGGAAAGATACGCAGTATTTT	CASSFLNLAGKDTQYF
TRBD1	.	TRBJ1-5	TRBV2	TGTGCCACCGGACAGGGATTATGGCAGCCCCAGCATTTT	CATGQGLWQPQHF
.	.	TRBJ2-7	TRBV14	TGTGCCAGCGGAGGACAGACCTACGAGCAGTACTTC	CASGGQTYEQYF
.	.	TRBJ2-7	TRBV20-1	TGCAGTGCCCCGGTCCAGGGAACACGCGAGCAGTACTTC	CSAPVQGTREQYF
TRBD2	.	TRBJ2-1	TRBV11-2	TGTGCCAGCAGCCCCAGACTAGCGGGAGGGCCAGCGGCCTACAATGAGCAGTTCTTC	CASSPRLAGGPAAYNEQFF
TRBD1	.	TRBJ2-2	TRBV9	TGTGCCAGCAGCACCCACAGGGGCACCGGGGAGCTGTTTTTT	CASSTHRGTGELFF
.	.	TRBJ2-3	TRBV7-7	TGTGCTAGCAGCTTTTCGGACAGCAAACAAACTAGCACAGATACGCAGTATTTT	CASSFSDSKQTSTDTQYF
.	few	TRBJ2-7	TRBV20-1	TGCAGTGCTAGAGATGGGGCGGCACCTACCAACGAGCAGTACTTC	CSARDGAAPTNEQYF
.	.	TRBJ1-1	TRBV18	TGTGCCAGCTGTCCCGGGGGCACTGAAGCTTTCTTT	CASCPGGTEAFF
.	.	TRBJ2-5	TRBV20-1	TGCAGTGCCCCTCGAGACACCCAGTACTTC	CSAPRDTQYF
.	many	TRBJ2-5	TRBV29-1	TGCAGCGTCATAACTAGTCAGGAGACCCAGTACTTC	CSVITSQETQYF
.	.	TRBJ1-2	TRBV7-9	TGTGCCAGCAGCCTTGACAGGAAGAACTATGGCTACACCTTC	CASSLDRKNYGYTF
TRBD2	few	TRBJ2-3	TRBV7-2	TGTGCCAGCAGCCCTATAGGACTAGCGGGGGCCCTATCAGACACAGATACGCAGTATTTT	CASSPIGLAGALSDTDTQYF
TRBD1	.	TRBJ2-3	TRBV24-1	TGTGCCACCAGTGATCCACCGGGACAGGGGGGGACAGATACGCAGTATTTT	CATSDPPGQGGTDTQYF
TRBD1	few	TRBJ2-1	TRBV20-1	TGCAGTGCTAATGAAGGACAGGGGGCGCGGAATGAGCAGTTCTTC	CSANEGQGARNEQFF
.	many	TRBJ1-4	TRBV6-5	TGTGCCAGCAGTTACTCGTATCGTAATGAAAAACTGTTTTTT	CASSYSYRNEKLFF
.	many	TRBJ2-5	TRBV9	TGTGCCAGCAGCGTGATGGGCAATCCCCAAGAGACCCAGTACTTC	CASSVMGNPQETQYF
.	few	TRBJ2-1	TRBV29-1	TGCAGCGTTTTTTCCGGACAGAAAAACAATGAGCAGTTCTTC	CSVFSGQKNNEQFF
TRBD1	few	TRBJ2-7	TRBV5-5	TGTGCCGGCAGCAAGGACAGGGGCACGAGCTCCTACGAGCAGTACTTC	CAGSKDRGTSSYEQYF
TRBD1	.	TRBJ1-2	TRBV20-1	TGCAGTGCTAGACAAGGGACAGGGGCTGGGTATGGCTACACCTTC	CSARQGTGAGYGYTF
TRBD1	.	TRBJ1-5	TRBV7-2	TGTGCCAGCAGCTTAGCGAGGGGACAGGGCCATCAGCCCCAGCATTTT	CASSLARGQGHQPQHF
TRBD1	few	TRBJ2-7	TRBV7-2	TGTGCCAGCAGCCCGACCTACAGGGGGCGCGAGCAGTACTTC	CASSPTYRGREQYF
.	few	TRBJ2-7	TRBV20-1	TGCAGTGCCCAGCGGTCCTACGAGCAGTACTTC	CSAQRSYEQYF
.	.	TRBJ2-1	TRBV27	TGTGCCGGCAGTTTAGGTTACAGGGACAATGAGCAGTTCTTC	CAGSLGYRDNEQFF
.	.	TRBJ1-1	TRBV6-6	TGTGCTAGCAGCGCTGTGGATGCCCGCGGCACTGAATCTTTCTTT	CASSAVDARGTESFF
TRBD2	once	TRBJ2-1	TRBV28	TGTGCCAGCAGTGTAGCGGGAACCTACAATGAGCAGTTCTTC	CASSVAGTYNEQFF
.	.	TRBJ2-5	TRBV10-3	TGTGCCGTCAGTGAACCGGATCAAGAGACCCAGTACTTC	CAVSEPDQETQYF